This TCR beta chain was profiled in a study of blood T cell repertoires in COVID-19. Data came from immunoSEQ multiplex PCR; TCRdb stores just in-frame clones and leaves some out. The repertoire has a few hundred thousand clones, more than 85% of them found once; the top ten carry about 2.7%. V shed 5 bases and J shed 6 bases, with 13 bases lying between them. The CDR3 contains 13 residues. Per germline, CDR1 LNHDA and CDR2 SQIVND (reference sequence). The study drew participants aged about 18 to 95 years from 20 to 30 US areas. The source material was PBMCs or T cells enriched from blood (not recorded which). This TCR was sampled from a woman under 40 who had recovered from COVID-19. The rearrangement joins TRBV19 to TRBJ1-1; tentatively, D is TRBD1 (6 bases). In DNA, the CDR3 is TGTGCCAGTAGTTTCATACAGGGTCCTGAAGCTTTCTTT. Translation gives CASSFIQGPEAFF.